These 21 T cell receptor beta chains were sequenced from one sample in a study of Ad26.COV2.S vaccination and SARS-CoV-2 variants. The sample's treatment: 19 received Ad26.COV2.S at low or high dose, single or two shots; 5 received placebo; per-sample allocation not given. Sample collection was performed on day 63 after the first vaccine or placebo injection. The data were produced by immunoSEQ multiplex PCR, yet TCRdb's version contains in-frame clones alone and is incomplete. The table lists 200,000 to 300,000 clones, roughly 88% of them singletons. The sample consisted of peripheral blood, taken in a trial of Ad26.COV2.S vaccine versus placebo. All receptors come from a person aged 18-60 years who received the Ad26.COV2.S COVID-19 vaccine or a placebo.

The chain links TRBV7-8 to TRBJ1-1; perhaps TRBD1 as D (5 bases). From germline, CDR1 is SGHVS and CDR2 FQNEAQ. The V end lost 0 bases, the J end lost 5 bases, and 13 bases lay between the germline ends. CDR3 length equals 15 residues. CDR3: CASSLAAQGGTEAFF. CDR3 nucleotides: TGTGCCAGCAGCTTAGCGGCCCAGGGAGGGACTGAAGCTTTCTTT.

This clone was observed a single time. DNA of the CDR3: TGTGCCAGCAGCATCACAGGGGTGCAGAACACTGAAGCTTTCTTT. This gives the protein CASSITGVQNTEAFF. The chain has TRBV7-2 and TRBJ1-1, with TRBD1 matching over 7 bases. The trim removed 5 bases at V and 1 base at J, leaving 7 bases unmatched. This CDR3 comprises 15 residues. CDR1 and CDR2 (germline): SGHTA, FQGNSA. The variable domain in full, completed from reference TRBV7-2 and TRBJ1-1, reads GAGVSQSPSNKVTEKGKDVELRCDPISGHTALYWYRQSLGQGLEFLIYFQGNSAPDKSGLPSDRFSAERTGGSVSTLTIQRTQQEDSAVYLCASSITGVQNTEAFFGQGTRLTVV.

V gene TRBV29-1 combines with J gene TRBJ2-1, with TRBD2 matching over 15 bases. The CDR3 covers 16 residues. With V trimmed by 7 bases and J by 8 bases, 12 bases remained unmatched. Germline-derived CDR1 and CDR2 are SQVTM and ANQGSEA. As DNA, the CDR3 is TGCAGCGCCCGAGGGGGACTAGCGGGGGGCCTGGATGAGCAGTTCTTC. It encodes CSARGGLAGGLDEQFF.

The chain is built from TRBV20-1 and TRBJ2-1, with D unresolved. The CDR3 is made up of 14 amino acids. V was cut by 3 bases and J by 4 bases, with 13 bases left in between. The V gene's germline CDR1 is DFQATT and CDR2 SNEGSKA (reference sequence). The CDR3 nucleotides read TGCAGTGCTAGTCCCCCCTCCTCTTACAATGAGCAGTTCTTC. Its translation is CSASPPSSYNEQFF.

V and J are TRBV25-1 and TRBJ2-7, with a weak D call TRBD2 (5 bases). Germline lookup yields CDR1 MGHDK and CDR2 SYGVNS. The CDR3 extends over 16 amino acids. The V end was cut by 0 bases, the J end by 1 base, with 13 bases between. The CDR3 region is CASSEYGPSGSYEQYF. Here the CDR3 DNA reads TGTGCCAGCAGTGAATACGGACCTTCGGGATCCTACGAGCAGTACTTC.

J is TRBJ2-2 and V is TRBV3-1 (or the pseudogene TRBV3-2), with 8 bases that match TRBD2. Losses at the gene ends were 3 bases for V and 5 bases for J; bases not matched to a gene: 5. The CDR3 is made up of 15 amino acids. From germline, CDR1 is LGHDT and CDR2 YNNKEL (reference sequence). The CDR3 here is CASSQGLVRTGELFF. The CDR3 nucleotides are TGTGCCAGCAGCCAGGGACTAGTGAGGACCGGGGAGCTGTTTTTT.

This clone came up once. This chain connects TRBV6-1 to TRBJ2-5; unclear D gene. V was cut by 3 bases and J by 4 bases, with 15 bases left in between. There are 15 residues in the CDR3. Germline CDR1 MNHNS, CDR2 SASEGT. The CDR3 DNA reads TGTGCCAGCAGTGAGAATAGGGCTCCTGGAGAGACCCAGTACTTC. Translation: CASSENRAPGETQYF.

The chain has TRBV28 and TRBJ2-2, with unresolved D. V lost 3 bases and J 5 bases, leaving 7 bases between the germline ends. The CDR3 runs to 13 residues. Germline CDR1 and CDR2: MDHEN and SYDVKM. In nucleotides, the CDR3 is TGTGCCAGCAGTTTCCGCGGAACCGGGGAGCTGTTTTTT. It codes for CASSFRGTGELFF.

The V and J genes are TRBV11-2 and TRBJ1-5; possibly TRBD1 for D (5 bases). Germline-derived CDR1 and CDR2 are SGHAT and FQNNGV. Trimming cost V 3 bases and J 3 bases, with 12 bases left between them. CDR3 size: 15 residues. As DNA, the CDR3 is TGTGCCAGCAGCTTCGGGGGGGGACCCAATCAGCCCCAGCATTTT. Translated: CASSFGGGPNQPQHF.

V and J are TRBV30 and TRBJ1-1, with D perhaps TRBD1 (6 bases). V shed 2 bases and J shed 10 bases, with 11 bases lying between them. CDR1 GTSNPN and CDR2 SVGIG come from the germline V gene (reference sequence). The CDR3 sequence is 11 residues long. The DNA for the CDR3 is TGTGCCTGGAGTTCTGGGGGCAGAGCTTTCTTT. Protein sequence: CAWSSGGRAFF. Filled out from reference TRBV30 and TRBJ1-1, the complete variable domain reads SQTIHQWPATLVQPVGSPLSLECTVEGTSNPNLYWYRQAAGRGLQLLFYSVGIGQISSEVPQNLSASRPQDRQFILSSKKLLLSDSGFYLCAWSSGGRAFFGQGTRLTVV.

The rearrangement links TRBV3-1 (or the pseudogene TRBV3-2) to TRBJ2-1; TRBD1 is a possible D gene (6 bases). The CDR3 is 15 residues long. Germline V CDR1 and CDR2: LGHDT, YNNKEL (reference sequence). The V end lost 4 bases, the J end lost 6 bases, and 16 bases lay between the germline ends. The CDR3 reads CASSPAPGRGNEQFF. CDR3 DNA sequence: TGTGCCAGCAGCCCAGCTCCAGGCAGGGGCAATGAGCAGTTCTTC.

The rearrangement joins TRBV24-1 to TRBJ2-3; TRBD2 aligns across 8 bases. CDR3 length: 15 amino acids. In germline, CDR1 is KGHDR, CDR2 SFDVKD. V dropped 4 bases and J dropped 2; count of bases not matched to a gene: 4. The chain's CDR3 is CATSDPGGSTDTQYF. The CDR3 bases are TGTGCCACCAGTGACCCGGGGGGGTCCACAGATACGCAGTATTTT.

The genes are TRBV3-1 (or the pseudogene TRBV3-2) and TRBJ2-5; 7 nucleotides align to TRBD1. V lost 1 base, J lost 2 bases, and 10 bases stayed unmatched. Germline CDR1 reads LGHDT; CDR2 reads YNNKEL (reference sequence). The CDR3 extends over 17 amino acids. The CDR3 is CASSQGQGHFPQETQYF. In DNA, the CDR3 is TGTGCCAGCAGCCAAGGACAGGGCCACTTTCCACAAGAGACCCAGTACTTC.

This sequence joins TRBV28 and TRBJ2-5; 10 nucleotides match TRBD2. The germline V gene has CDR1 MDHEN and CDR2 SYDVKM. V was clipped by 7 bases and J by 0 bases; unmatched bases: 5. The CDR3 loop spans 15 amino acids. The CDR3 is CASKRLAGYQETQYF. CDR3 DNA: TGTGCCAGCAAACGACTAGCGGGTTACCAAGAGACCCAGTACTTC.

The chain uses TRBV28 and TRBJ2-5; D possibly corresponds to TRBD1 (6 bases). This CDR3 has 15 residues. Per germline, CDR1 MDHEN and CDR2 SYDVKM. The germline V and J ends were trimmed by 4 bases and 3 bases, with 15 bases remaining between them. The CDR3 bases are TGTGCCAGCAGTTGGCAGGGGAGAGGGGAAGAGACCCAGTACTTC. This codes for CASSWQGRGEETQYF.

The V and J genes are TRBV3-1 (or the pseudogene TRBV3-2) and TRBJ2-5, with a weak D call TRBD2 (5 bases). The V gene lost 6 bases and the J gene lost 1 base, with 21 bases spanning the gap. The CDR3 spans 17 residues. Germline CDR1 and CDR2: LGHDT and YNNKEL (reference sequence). The CDR3 here is CASRTTKAGGLQETQYF. The DNA for the CDR3 is TGTGCCAGCAGAACAACGAAGGCGGGCGGCCTCCAAGAGACCCAGTACTTC.

The CDR3 DNA sequence: TGTGCCAGCAGAGACACAGGGGGCACTGAAGCTTTCTTT. The encoded protein is CASRDTGGTEAFF. The gene calls are TRBV6-5 and TRBJ1-1; TRBD1 aligns across 8 bases. The trim removed 6 bases at V and 4 bases at J, leaving 4 bases unmatched. The V gene's germline CDR1 is MNHEY and CDR2 SVGAGI. This CDR3 spans 13 amino acids.

This chain links TRBV5-1 with TRBJ2-7, with D possibly called TRBD1 or TRBD2 (6 bases each). With 4 bases removed from V and 2 bases from J, the gap between germline ends came to 19 bases. Germline CDR1 and CDR2: SGHRS and YFSETQ. There are 16 residues in the CDR3. The CDR3 reads CASSLFRGTLTYEQYF. CDR3 sequence (DNA): TGCGCCAGCAGCCTCTTCCGGGGGACACTGACCTACGAGCAGTACTTC.

The genes are TRBV7-2 and TRBJ2-3; the match to TRBD2 covers 12 bases. CDR1 and CDR2 (germline): SGHTA, FQGNSA. V lost 3 bases to trimming and J lost 5 bases; unmatched junction nucleotides: 6. The CDR3 loop spans 16 amino acids. CDR3 region: CASSLLAGGHVDTQYF. The CDR3 DNA sequence: TGTGCCAGCAGCTTGCTAGCGGGGGGGCATGTAGATACGCAGTATTTT.

In this sample, this clone turned up once. In the same sample, other DNA sequences code for this CDR3. CDR3 in DNA: TGTGCCAGCAGCCCCGGACAGGGTCATCAGCCCCAGCATTTT. Translation gives CASSPGQGHQPQHF. J is TRBJ1-5 and V is TRBV28; 8 positions agree with TRBD1. The trim removed 6 bases at V and 5 bases at J, leaving 6 bases unmatched. The CDR3 has 14 amino acids. Germline V gene lookup returns CDR1 MDHEN and CDR2 SYDVKM.

This clone has just one count. The V gene is TRBV6-5, the J gene TRBJ1-3, with D possibly being TRBD1 (5 bases). The CDR3 is 16 residues long. Germline CDR1 reads MNHEY; CDR2 reads SVGAGI. Trimming stripped 0 bases from V and 0 bases from J, with 9 bases between. The CDR3 spells CASSYSGPSSGNTIYF. Here the CDR3 DNA reads TGTGCCAGCAGTTACTCGGGGCCAAGCTCTGGAAACACCATATATTTT.